Listed here are 13 T cell receptor beta chains from one sample, sequenced in a study of blood T cell repertoires in COVID-19. Repertoires were generated with immunoSEQ multiplex PCR, while TCRdb's copy carries only in-frame clones and drops some. In the table there are 150,000 to 200,000 clones, roughly four fifths of which are singletons. The specimen was peripheral blood. The receptor set was obtained from a woman aged 70-85 years with COVID-19, enrolled during active disease.

The chain has TRBV21-1 and TRBJ1-5. TRBV21-1 constitutes a pseudogene. This CDR3 has 17 amino acids. CDR3 region: CASSKGGGPNSNQPQHF. CDR3 nucleotide sequence: TGTGCCAGCAGCAAAGGCGGGGGTCCGAATAGCAATCAGCCCCAGCATTTT.

The rearrangement joins TRBV9 to TRBJ1-2; possibly TRBD1 for D (6 bases). V was clipped by 2 bases and J by 7 bases, with 18 bases between them. CDR1 SGDLS and CDR2 YYNGEE come from the germline V gene. The CDR3 covers 15 residues. The CDR3 DNA sequence: TGTGCCAGCAGCGTCTCGGTCGGTGGGGGCGGTGGCTACACCTTC. Its translation: CASSVSVGGGGGYTF.

The chain is built from TRBV30 and TRBJ1-2; 9 bases fit TRBD1. Germline V CDR1 and CDR2: GTSNPN, SVGIG (reference sequence). Trimming took 6 bases from V and 8 from J; bases not matched to a gene: 10. There are 13 residues in the CDR3. The CDR3 region is CACKQGARWGYTF. As DNA, the CDR3 is TGTGCCTGTAAACAGGGGGCAAGGTGGGGCTACACCTTC. The variable domain in full, completed from reference TRBV30 and TRBJ1-2, reads SQTIHQWPATLVQPVGSPLSLECTVEGTSNPNLYWYRQAAGRGLQLLFYSVGIGQISSEVPQNLSASRPQDRQFILSSKKLLLSDSGFYLCACKQGARWGYTFGSGTRLTVV.

A note on this clone: The sample holds other DNA sequences that translate to the same CDR3. The chain uses TRBV5-4 and TRBJ2-5; D possibly corresponds to TRBD2 (6 bases). There are 14 residues in the CDR3. Germline V CDR1 and CDR2: SGHNT, YYREEE (reference sequence). Trimming took off 0 bases at V and 1 base at J, with 7 bases between the two ends. The CDR3 nucleotides are TGTGCCAGCAGCTTGGCCGGGAGCCAAGAGACCCAGTACTTC. Amino acid sequence: CASSLAGSQETQYF.

This chain joins TRBV28 and TRBJ2-1, with TRBD2 identical over 10 bases. Per the germline V gene, CDR1 is MDHEN and CDR2 is SYDVKM. V gave up 3 bases and J gave up 0 bases; unmatched junction bases: 11. This CDR3 is 19 amino acids long. CDR3: CASSFFGASGGSSYNEQFF. CDR3 sequence (DNA): TGTGCCAGCAGTTTTTTTGGGGCTAGCGGGGGAAGCTCCTACAATGAGCAGTTCTTC.

The chain has TRBV18 and TRBJ2-1; 8 bases are shared with TRBD2. Germline values: CDR1 KGHSH, CDR2 LQKENI. CDR3 length: 14 amino acids. With 4 bases clipped from V and 8 bases from J, the junction kept 7 bases outside the gene matches. The CDR3 protein is CASSRASGFDEQFF. Here the CDR3 DNA reads TGTGCCAGCTCACGGGCTAGCGGGTTCGATGAGCAGTTCTTC.

V usage is TRBV5-1 and J usage is TRBJ2-1; 8 bases agree with TRBD1. CDR1 SGHRS and CDR2 YFSETQ come from the germline V gene. This CDR3 has 16 residues. Germline trimming cut 4 bases from V and 1 base from J; bases unmatched to any gene: 7. The DNA for the CDR3 is TGCGCCAGCAGCGGAGGGACAGGTCTTTCCTACAATGAGCAGTTCTTC. Protein: CASSGGTGLSYNEQFF.

The J gene is TRBJ2-3, the V gene TRBV7-2; TRBD2 matches at 11 bases. Germline trimming cut 1 base from V and 2 bases from J; bases unmatched to any gene: 2. The CDR3 contains 16 residues. Looked up from germline, CDR1 is SGHTA and CDR2 is FQGNSA. The CDR3 is CASSLGLAGPTDTQYF. The CDR3 nucleotides read TGTGCCAGCAGCTTAGGACTAGCGGGGCCCACAGATACGCAGTATTTT.

The V gene is TRBV27, the J gene TRBJ1-6; 9 positions match TRBD1. Germline CDR1 and CDR2: MNHEY and SMNVEV (reference sequence). The V segment lost 8 bases and the J segment 7 bases; nucleotides outside the gene matches: 6. The CDR3 covers 14 residues. The CDR3 nucleotides read TGTGCCAGCTGGGGGGGACAGGGAAATTCACCCCTCCACTTT. This translates into CASWGGQGNSPLHF.

The chain is built from TRBV11-2 and TRBJ2-7, with D perhaps TRBD2 (5 bases). CDR1 is SGHAT, CDR2 FQNNGV, per germline. This CDR3 region has 14 residues. V gave up 2 bases and J gave up 0 bases, with 8 bases separating them. The CDR3 bases are TGTGCCAGCAGCTTAAAAGGACTCTCCTACGAGCAGTACTTC. This encodes CASSLKGLSYEQYF.

The CDR3 nucleotides are TGTGCCAGCTCCCCCTCGCGGGAGTTATGGGAGCAGTACTTC. Translation gives CASSPSRELWEQYF. The J gene is TRBJ2-7, the V gene TRBV18; 7 bases line up with TRBD2. V lost 6 bases, J lost 7 bases, and 12 bases stayed unmatched. CDR3 length: 14 amino acids. The germline CDR1 and CDR2 sequences are KGHSH and LQKENI.

This chain uses TRBV4-1 with TRBJ2-1; 12 bases map to TRBD2. The V gene's germline CDR1 is MGHRA and CDR2 YSYEKL. The CDR3 length is 16 residues. With 0 bases clipped from V and 8 bases from J, the junction kept 5 bases outside the gene matches. The CDR3, as DNA: TGCGCCAGCAGCCAAGAACGACTAGCGGGAGCATATGAGCAGTTCTTC. Translating it yields CASSQERLAGAYEQFF.

The rearrangement uses TRBV30 and TRBJ1-6; D unresolved. The CDR3 contains 16 residues. The V end lost 0 bases, the J end lost 7 bases, and 16 bases lay between the germline ends. The germline V gene has CDR1 GTSNPN and CDR2 SVGIG (reference sequence). CDR3 bases: TGTGCCTGGAGTGTAATGGGGAGGCCCCCCAATTCACCCCTCCACTTT. Its translation is CAWSVMGRPPNSPLHF.